This T cell receptor beta chain was recovered during a study of blood T cell repertoires in COVID-19. Background on the study: Acute and convalescent COVID-19 specimens originated in the United States, Italy and Spain. From T cells, B-cell-depleted T cells, or PBMCs came the material, which was cDNA or gDNA.

How the authors handled the data: Amplification with reference gene primers provided the estimates of nucleated cell counts. Clones were sequenced by immunoSEQ multiplex PCR, and TCRdb holds only the in-frame ones, with some missing. That table furnishes V, J and clone size, whereas the DNA furnished D and trimming. The data hold around 260,000 clones, with about 87% observed a single time. The sequenced sample was peripheral blood. The TCR sequence derives from a woman aged 45-60 years with acute or convalescent COVID-19.

In nucleotides, the CDR3 is TGTGCCAGCAGCGACCCGGCAGCGAGCTCCTACAATGAGCAGTTCTTC. Translated: CASSDPAASSYNEQFF. This sequence joins TRBV9 and TRBJ2-1; D is undetermined. CDR1 SGDLS and CDR2 YYNGEE come from the germline V gene. The CDR3 consists of 16 residues. The V end lost 3 bases, the J end lost 0 bases, and 13 bases lay between the germline ends. The full variable domain, completed using reference TRBV9 and TRBJ2-1, is DSGVTQTPKHLITATGQRVTLRCSPRSGDLSVYWYQQSLDQGLQFLIQYYNGEERAKGNILERFSAQQFPDLHSELNLSSLELGDSALYFCASSDPAASSYNEQFFGPGTRLTVL.